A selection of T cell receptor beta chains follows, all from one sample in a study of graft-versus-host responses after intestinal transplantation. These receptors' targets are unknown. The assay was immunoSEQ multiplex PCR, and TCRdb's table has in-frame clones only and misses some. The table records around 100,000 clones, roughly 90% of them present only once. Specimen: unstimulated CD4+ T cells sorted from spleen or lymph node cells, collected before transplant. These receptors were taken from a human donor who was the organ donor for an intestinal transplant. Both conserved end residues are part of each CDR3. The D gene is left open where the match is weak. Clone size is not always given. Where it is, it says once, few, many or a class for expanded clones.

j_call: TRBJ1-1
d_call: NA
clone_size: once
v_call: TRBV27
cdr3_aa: CASRRRGLGTEAFF
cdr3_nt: TGTGCCAGCAGACGGAGGGGCTTGGGCACTGAAGCTTTCTTT

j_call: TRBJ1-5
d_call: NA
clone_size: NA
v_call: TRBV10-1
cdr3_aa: CASTLGARGNQPQHF
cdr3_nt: TGCGCCAGCACTCTAGGGGCTCGGGGCAATCAGCCCCAGCATTTT

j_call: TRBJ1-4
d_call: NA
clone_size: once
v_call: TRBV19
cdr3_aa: CASSDNPKKTGSVTNEKLFF
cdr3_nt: TGTGCCAGTAGCGATAATCCGAAAAAAACAGGGTCCGTTACTAATGAAAAACTGTTTTTT

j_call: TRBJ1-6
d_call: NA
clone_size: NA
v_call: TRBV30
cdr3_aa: CAWQGPPHSPLHF
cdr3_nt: TGTGCCTGGCAGGGTCCACCACATTCACCCCTCCACTTT

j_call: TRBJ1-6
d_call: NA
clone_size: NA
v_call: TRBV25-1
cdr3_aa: CASSEGWNSPLHF
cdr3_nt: TGTGCCAGCAGTGAAGGGTGGAATTCACCCCTCCACTTT

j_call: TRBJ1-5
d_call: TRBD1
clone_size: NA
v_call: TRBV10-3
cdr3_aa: CAISDSGGANQPQHF
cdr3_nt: TGTGCCATCAGTGATTCAGGGGGGGCGAATCAGCCCCAGCATTTT

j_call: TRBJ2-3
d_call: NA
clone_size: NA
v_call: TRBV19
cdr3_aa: CASSMGKGITDTQYF
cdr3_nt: TGTGCCAGTAGTATGGGTAAAGGAATCACAGATACGCAGTATTTT

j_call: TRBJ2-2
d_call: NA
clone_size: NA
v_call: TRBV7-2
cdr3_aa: CASSSDPIGTQNTGELFF
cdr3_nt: TGTGCCAGCAGCTCAGATCCCATCGGGACCCAGAACACCGGGGAGCTGTTTTTT

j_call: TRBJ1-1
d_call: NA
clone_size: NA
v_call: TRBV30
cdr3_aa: CAWSVRGGVTEAFF
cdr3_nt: TGTGCCTGGAGTGTACGCGGGGGGGTCACTGAAGCTTTCTTT

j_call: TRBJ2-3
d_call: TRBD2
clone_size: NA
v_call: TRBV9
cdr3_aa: CASSLRDLAGVADTQYF
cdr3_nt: TGTGCCAGCAGCCTTCGGGATTTAGCGGGGGTGGCAGATACGCAGTATTTT

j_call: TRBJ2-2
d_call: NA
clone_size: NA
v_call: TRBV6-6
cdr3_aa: CASSYSSWTGELFF
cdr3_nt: TGTGCCAGCAGTTACTCTAGCTGGACCGGGGAGCTGTTTTTT

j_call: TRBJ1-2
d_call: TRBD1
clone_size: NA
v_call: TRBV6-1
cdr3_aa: CASTSNRGLEGYTF
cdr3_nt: TGTGCCAGCACATCAAACAGGGGGCTTGAAGGCTACACCTTC

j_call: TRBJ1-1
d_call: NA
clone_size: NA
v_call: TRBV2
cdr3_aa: CASRGRENTEAFF
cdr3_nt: TGTGCCAGCCGGGGCAGGGAGAACACTGAAGCTTTCTTT

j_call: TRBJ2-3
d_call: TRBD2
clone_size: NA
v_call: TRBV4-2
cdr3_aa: CASSQLGTSGFADTQYF
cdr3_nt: TGTGCCAGCAGCCAACTAGGGACTAGCGGATTTGCGGATACGCAGTATTTT

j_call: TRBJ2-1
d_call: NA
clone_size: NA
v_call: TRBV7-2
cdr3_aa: CASSPQAGASYNEQFF
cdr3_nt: TGTGCCAGCAGCCCCCAGGCGGGGGCCTCCTACAATGAGCAGTTCTTC

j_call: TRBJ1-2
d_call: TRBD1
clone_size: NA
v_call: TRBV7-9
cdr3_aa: CASSLVAGQGFEYTF
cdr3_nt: TGTGCCAGCAGCTTAGTGGCCGGACAGGGGTTCGAGTACACCTTC

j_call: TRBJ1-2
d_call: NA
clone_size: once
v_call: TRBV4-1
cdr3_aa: CASSRERLSWVWYGYTF
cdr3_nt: TGCGCCAGCAGCCGAGAAAGGTTGTCATGGGTCTGGTATGGCTACACCTTC

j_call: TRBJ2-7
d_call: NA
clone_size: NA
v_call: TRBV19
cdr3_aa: CASSPLTGTGTYEQYF
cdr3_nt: TGTGCCAGTAGTCCCTTGACCGGGACGGGGACCTACGAGCAGTACTTC

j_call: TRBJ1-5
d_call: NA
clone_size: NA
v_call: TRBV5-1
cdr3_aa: CASRQGPNNQPQHF
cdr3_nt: TGCGCCAGCAGACAAGGGCCCAACAATCAGCCCCAGCATTTT

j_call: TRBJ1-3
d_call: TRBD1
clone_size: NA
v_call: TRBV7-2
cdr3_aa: CASSLETGGNTIYF
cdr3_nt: TGTGCCAGCAGCTTAGAGACAGGGGGGAACACCATATATTTT

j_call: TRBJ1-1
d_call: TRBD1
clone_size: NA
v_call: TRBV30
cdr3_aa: CAWSVFGTGHTEAFF
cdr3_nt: TGTGCCTGGAGTGTATTTGGGACAGGGCACACTGAAGCTTTCTTT

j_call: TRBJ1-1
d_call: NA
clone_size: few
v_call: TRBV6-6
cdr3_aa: CASSYSGRKNTEAFF
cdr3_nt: TGTGCCAGCAGTTACTCAGGCAGAAAGAACACTGAAGCTTTCTTT

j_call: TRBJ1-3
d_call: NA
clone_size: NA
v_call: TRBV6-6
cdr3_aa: CASRRGLGNTIYF
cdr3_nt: TGTGCCAGCAGGAGGGGCTTGGGAAACACCATATATTTT